The rows below give T cell receptor beta chains drawn from one sample of a study of blood T cell repertoires in COVID-19. Repertoires were generated with immunoSEQ multiplex PCR, while TCRdb's copy carries only in-frame clones and drops some. The sample has about 250,000 clones, roughly 82% seen once. Sequenced material: peripheral blood. These receptor sequences come from an elderly woman with active or convalescent COVID-19. Both conserved end residues are part of each CDR3. D genes are given only for firm matches. Only some rows state a clone size, as once, few, many or a class for expanded clones.

j_call: TRBJ2-7
v_call: TRBV27
d_call: TRBD1
clone_size: NA
cdr3_nt: TGTGCCAGCAGTTTATTGTTTGGGACAGATACCTACGAGCAGTACTTC
cdr3_aa: CASSLLFGTDTYEQYF

j_call: TRBJ2-3
v_call: TRBV29-1
d_call: TRBD1
clone_size: NA
cdr3_nt: TGCAGCGTCCTAGGACAGGGAGATACCCTAATTGGTGATACGCAGTATTTT
cdr3_aa: CSVLGQGDTLIGDTQYF

j_call: TRBJ1-2
v_call: TRBV19
d_call: NA
clone_size: few
cdr3_nt: TGTGCCAGTAGTATACTTACAAGGGCGGGAAATGGCTACACCTTC
cdr3_aa: CASSILTRAGNGYTF

j_call: TRBJ2-5
v_call: TRBV7-2
d_call: TRBD2
clone_size: NA
cdr3_nt: TGTGCCAGCAGCTTTGGGCGGACTAGCGGGGGGACACAAGAGACCCAGTACTTC
cdr3_aa: CASSFGRTSGGTQETQYF

j_call: TRBJ1-2
v_call: TRBV5-1
d_call: TRBD1
clone_size: once
cdr3_nt: TGCGCCAGCAGCGCCCGGGACAGATATGGCTACACCTTC
cdr3_aa: CASSARDRYGYTF

j_call: TRBJ2-1
v_call: TRBV11-2
d_call: NA
clone_size: few
cdr3_nt: TGTGCCAGCAGCTTAGTCTACTCGACACCCTCCTACAATGAGCAGTTCTTC
cdr3_aa: CASSLVYSTPSYNEQFF

j_call: TRBJ2-5
v_call: TRBV15
d_call: TRBD1
clone_size: NA
cdr3_nt: TGTGCCACCAGCAGACGGGGACAGCGGGAGACCCAGTACTTC
cdr3_aa: CATSRRGQRETQYF

j_call: TRBJ2-7
v_call: TRBV3-1/TRBV3-2
d_call: TRBD1
clone_size: NA
cdr3_nt: TGTGCCAGCAGCCGGGGGGACAGGGGGCTATACGAGCAGTACTTC
cdr3_aa: CASSRGDRGLYEQYF

j_call: TRBJ2-4
v_call: TRBV11-2
d_call: NA
clone_size: NA
cdr3_nt: TGTGCCAGCAGCCGCGTCCCCCAAGCCAAAAACATTCAGTACTTC
cdr3_aa: CASSRVPQAKNIQYF

j_call: TRBJ1-5
v_call: TRBV7-2
d_call: NA
clone_size: NA
cdr3_nt: TGTGCCAGCACCCGGGGGGGGTTTAGCAATCAGCCCCAGCATTTT
cdr3_aa: CASTRGGFSNQPQHF

j_call: TRBJ1-6
v_call: TRBV27
d_call: TRBD1
clone_size: NA
cdr3_nt: TGTGCCAGCAGTTTATCGGACAGGGGGCTTTCACCCCTCCACTTT
cdr3_aa: CASSLSDRGLSPLHF

j_call: TRBJ1-1
v_call: TRBV7-2
d_call: NA
clone_size: few
cdr3_nt: TGTGCCAGCAGCCAACAGGGCGGAGACACTGAAGCTTTCTTT
cdr3_aa: CASSQQGGDTEAFF

j_call: TRBJ2-7
v_call: TRBV7-2
d_call: NA
clone_size: NA
cdr3_nt: TGTGCCAGCAGCTTAAGGGCAGCGGATACCTACGAGCAGTACTTC
cdr3_aa: CASSLRAADTYEQYF

j_call: TRBJ2-7
v_call: TRBV24-1
d_call: TRBD1
clone_size: NA
cdr3_nt: TGTGCCACCAGTGCCCCGCCGGGACAGGGGGCCAACTCCTACGAGCAGTACTTC
cdr3_aa: CATSAPPGQGANSYEQYF

j_call: TRBJ1-1
v_call: TRBV12-3/TRBV12-4
d_call: TRBD1
clone_size: NA
cdr3_nt: TGTGCCAGCAGTTTACAGGGACAGACTGAAGCTTTCTTT
cdr3_aa: CASSLQGQTEAFF

j_call: TRBJ2-1
v_call: TRBV7-2
d_call: NA
clone_size: NA
cdr3_nt: TGTGCCAGCAGCTATGCCCCGGATGGGCTGGTGCAGTTCTTC
cdr3_aa: CASSYAPDGLVQFF

j_call: TRBJ1-6
v_call: TRBV5-1
d_call: NA
clone_size: NA
cdr3_nt: TGCGCCAGCAGCTTGGGATCAGGGGCTGATAATTCACCCCTCCACTTT
cdr3_aa: CASSLGSGADNSPLHF

j_call: TRBJ1-5
v_call: TRBV18
d_call: TRBD1
clone_size: few
cdr3_nt: TGTGCCAGCTCATTCGGGAGGGGGCGAAGCAATCAGCCCCAGCATTTT
cdr3_aa: CASSFGRGRSNQPQHF

j_call: TRBJ1-2
v_call: TRBV6-1
d_call: TRBD1
clone_size: few
cdr3_nt: TGTGCCAGCAGTGAGGTAGGACAGGGCAGCTATGGCTACACCTTC
cdr3_aa: CASSEVGQGSYGYTF

j_call: TRBJ2-7
v_call: TRBV28
d_call: TRBD2
clone_size: NA
cdr3_nt: TGTGCCAGCAGTCCCCGGGCTAGCGGGACATCCTACGAGCAGTACTTC
cdr3_aa: CASSPRASGTSYEQYF

j_call: TRBJ1-4
v_call: TRBV25-1
d_call: NA
clone_size: NA
cdr3_nt: TGTGCCAGCAGTAGCTTCGGGGGTAATACTAATGAAAAACTGTTTTTT
cdr3_aa: CASSSFGGNTNEKLFF

j_call: TRBJ1-1
v_call: TRBV7-2
d_call: NA
clone_size: once
cdr3_nt: TGTGCCAGCAGCTTATTGGTCCGGGCTGAAGCTTTCTTT
cdr3_aa: CASSLLVRAEAFF